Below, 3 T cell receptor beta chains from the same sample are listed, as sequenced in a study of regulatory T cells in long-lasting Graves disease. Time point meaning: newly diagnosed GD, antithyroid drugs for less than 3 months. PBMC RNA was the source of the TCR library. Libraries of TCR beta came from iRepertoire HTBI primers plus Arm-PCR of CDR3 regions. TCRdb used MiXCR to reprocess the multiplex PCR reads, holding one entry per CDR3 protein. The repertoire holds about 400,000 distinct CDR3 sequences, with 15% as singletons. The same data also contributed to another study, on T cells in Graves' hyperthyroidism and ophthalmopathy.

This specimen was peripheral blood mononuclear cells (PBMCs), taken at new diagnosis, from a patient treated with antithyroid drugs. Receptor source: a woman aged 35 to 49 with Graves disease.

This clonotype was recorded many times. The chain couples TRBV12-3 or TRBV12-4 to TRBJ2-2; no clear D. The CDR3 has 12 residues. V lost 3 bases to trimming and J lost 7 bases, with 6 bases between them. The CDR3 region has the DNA TGTGCCAGCAGTTTTTCTTTCGGGGAGCTGTTTTTT. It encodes CASSFSFGELFF.

CDR3 loop: CASSYGMGNTEAFF. In nucleotides, the CDR3 is TGTGCCAGCAGTTACGGGATGGGGAACACTGAAGCTTTCTTT. The chain joins TRBV6-5 to TRBJ1-1, with unresolved D. The V gene lost 2 bases and the J gene lost 1 base, with 8 bases spanning the gap. Per germline, CDR1 MNHEY and CDR2 SVGAGI. The CDR3 sequence is 14 residues long.

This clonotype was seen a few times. The chain's CDR3 is CASRGMSGANVLTF. The CDR3 nucleotides are TGTGCCAGCAGGGGAATGTCTGGGGCCAACGTCCTGACTTTC. The rearrangement uses TRBV6-1 and TRBJ2-6, with D hard to call. With 6 bases removed from V and 1 base from J, the gap between germline ends came to 7 bases. The CDR3 is 14 amino acids. Germline CDR1 is MNHNS and CDR2 is SASEGT.